The clone carrying this T cell receptor (beta chain) was counted ten times or more. The antigen remains unidentified. V dropped 4 bases and J dropped 5; count of bases not matched to a gene: 9. Germline V gene sequence: CDR1 LNHDA, CDR2 SQIVND (reference sequence). There are 16 residues in the CDR3. Researchers ran the assay at a deep level. The repertoire was sequenced with immunoSEQ multiplex PCR; TCRdb's copy has only in-frame clones and lacks some. Of 850,000 to 1,200,000 clones in the sample, 70% to 80% are singletons; the top ten hold about 1.5%. The data derive from a study of shared clonotypes between healthy human individuals. Study-wide findings and caveats: When naive CD4 clonotypes were compared across several donors, about 5% were shared. Estimated richness was generally greater in naive than memory subsets. Non-shared clonotypes were found to have lower generation probabilities than the clonotypes that were shared by all four of the sorted-subset donors.

The rearrangement joins TRBV19 to TRBJ2-5; TRBD2 aligns across 11 bases. Sequenced input: memory CD4+ T cells sorted from blood. The subset was: CD45RA-negative fraction. This TCR came from a man between 18 and 29 years old in good health. In DNA, the CDR3 is TGTGCCAGTAGTAAGATAGCGGGGGGGTTCGGGGAGACCCAGTACTTC. It encodes CASSKIAGGFGETQYF.